The TCR delta chain under discussion was sequenced for a study of γδ T cells in repeated Plasmodium falciparum infection. Study-wide background: Donors had four controlled P. falciparum NF54 infections over roughly 590 days.

This clone was observed a handful of times. TCRdb pairs this DNA with a much larger clone's protein that differs at residue 21, likely a read error; the protein shown was translated from the DNA. TCRdb called clones anew from the multiplex PCR reads with CATT. This table holds 40,000 to 55,000 delta-chain clones, around 2% found once. The sequence was obtained from a pool of human donors (malaria-infected and uninfected, not separated). The sample comprised gamma-delta T cells from blood.

The CDR3 nucleotides are TGTGCTCTTGGGGAACCCTATCATAGGCCGGGGACTTGGGATCGATGCACCGATAAACTCACCTTT. This translates into CALGEPYHRPGTWDRCTDKLTF. The J gene is uncalled and the V gene is TRDV1; TRDD3, the D gene given by the table, was not confirmed from the DNA. This CDR3 comprises 22 residues. Germline CDR1 reads TSWWSYY; CDR2 reads QGS.